Below, 20 T cell receptor beta chains from the same sample are listed, as sequenced in a study of shared clonotypes between healthy human individuals (TCRdb year 2020). Library generation was performed with the immunoSEQ multiplex PCR assay. TCRdb obtained this table from immuneACCESS and retained in-frame rearrangements with V and J assigned. These tables miss some clones; where compared with another copy, unresolved V genes account for less than half of the shortfall, and the remainder is unexplained. The sample profile shows a few million clones; approximately 92% of them were found once. Under 0.15% of the sample is in the top ten clones. The sample taken for sequencing was naive CD4+ T cells sorted from blood. The cell subset or site label corresponds to: CD45RA+ positively selected. The receptors stem from a man between 18 and 35 years old in good health.

CDR3 residues: CASTPRDRGLWNGYTF. DNA of the CDR3: TGTGCCAGCACCCCACGGGACAGGGGGCTTTGGAATGGCTACACCTTC. The rearrangement uses TRBV6-6 and TRBJ1-2, with 12 bases that match TRBD1. In germline, CDR1 is MNHNY, CDR2 SVGAGI (reference sequence). CDR3 length: 16 residues. Trimming at V came to 7 bases and at J to 6 bases, leaving 12 bases not matched to a gene.

This clone came up once. This rearrangement joins TRBV6-6 to TRBJ1-2; TRBD1 matches 10 bases. The germline gives CDR1 MNHNY, CDR2 SVGAGI (reference sequence). V gave up 7 bases and J gave up 4 bases; unmatched junction bases: 9. CDR3 length: 15 residues. In DNA, the CDR3 is TGTGCCAGCATCGACAGGGGGCAAGCGAGCTATGGCTACACCTTC. Amino acid sequence: CASIDRGQASYGYTF.

The chain has TRBV10-1 and TRBJ1-1; D call uncertain. Per the germline V gene, CDR1 is WNHNN and CDR2 is SYGVQD (reference sequence). CDR3 length equals 15 residues. Trimming left V 0 bases short and J 1 base short, with 9 bases between. The CDR3 loop is CASSESRGTNTEAFF. In nucleotides, the CDR3 is TGCGCCAGCAGTGAGTCGCGCGGAACGAACACTGAAGCTTTCTTT.

This chain connects TRBV5-1 to TRBJ2-7; TRBD1 or TRBD2 may be the D gene (6 bases each). The length of the CDR3 is 14 residues. CDR1 and CDR2 from the germline V gene are SGHRS and YFSETQ. Trimming took 4 bases from V and 0 from J, leaving 11 bases between them. The CDR3 spells CASSDPGASYEQYF. The CDR3 nucleotides read TGCGCCAGCAGCGATCCGGGGGCCTCCTACGAGCAGTACTTC. The whole variable domain, remainder taken from reference TRBV5-1 and TRBJ2-7, is KAGVTQTPRYLIKTRGQQVTLSCSPISGHRSVSWYQQTPGQGLQFLFEYFSETQRNKGNFPGRFSGRQFSNSRSEMNVSTLELGDSALYLCASSDPGASYEQYFGPGTRLTVT.

The rearrangement joins TRBV14 to TRBJ1-2; D is unclear. V lost 4 bases and J lost 8, with 20 bases in between. Germline V gene lookup returns CDR1 SGHDN and CDR2 FVKESK. CDR3 length: 15 residues. Written as DNA, the CDR3 is TGTGCCAGCAGCCCGTACCTTTCCTCCGAAGAAGGCTACACCTTC. This gives the protein CASSPYLSSEEGYTF.

The count of this clone is one. V usage is TRBV30 and J usage is TRBJ2-7; D call uncertain. Trimming took off 5 bases at V and 3 bases at J, with 8 bases between the two ends. This CDR3 comprises 11 residues. Germline CDR1 is GTSNPN and CDR2 is SVGIG (reference sequence). The CDR3 is CAWGLVYEQYF. The CDR3 DNA reads as TGTGCCTGGGGTTTGGTCTACGAGCAGTACTTC. Based on the CDR3 plus reference TRBV30 and TRBJ2-7, the full variable domain is SQTIHQWPATLVQPVGSPLSLECTVEGTSNPNLYWYRQAAGRGLQLLFYSVGIGQISSEVPQNLSASRPQDRQFILSSKKLLLSDSGFYLCAWGLVYEQYFGPGTRLTVT.

The chain recombines TRBV7-9 with TRBJ2-5, with 10 bases matching TRBD1. The CDR3 has 14 amino acids. The V and J ends lost 8 bases and 4 bases, in that order; junction bases with no gene match: 7. The germline CDR1 and CDR2 sequences are SEHNR and FQNEAQ (reference sequence). The CDR3: CASGTTGGGETQYF. Here the CDR3 DNA reads TGTGCCAGCGGAACGACAGGGGGCGGAGAGACCCAGTACTTC.

The chain recombines TRBV5-6 with TRBJ1-2; 8 bases match TRBD1. This CDR3 contains 13 residues. Germline-derived CDR1 and CDR2 are SGHDT and YYEEEE. V was clipped by 0 bases and J by 6 bases; unmatched bases: 1. Here the CDR3 reads CASSLGRGHGYTF. CDR3 nucleotides: TGTGCCAGCAGCTTGGGCAGGGGGCATGGCTACACCTTC.

V usage is TRBV5-1 and J usage is TRBJ2-3; the match to TRBD2 covers 7 bases. Germline V gene data show CDR1 as SGHRS and CDR2 as YFSETQ. After removal of 3 bases from V and 0 bases from J, the junction contained 10 bases not matched to a gene. This CDR3 is built from 17 residues. CDR3 bases: TGCGCCAGCAGCTATCCCCCACTAGCGCCTAGCACAGATACGCAGTATTTT. It yields the protein CASSYPPLAPSTDTQYF.

This chain connects TRBV5-1 to TRBJ2-7; 10 bases match TRBD1. Germline loops: CDR1 SGHRS, CDR2 YFSETQ. The ends lost 5 bases at V and 2 bases at J; junction bases unmatched: 7. The CDR3 runs 15 residues. The CDR3 region has the DNA TGCGCCAGCAGTCCAGACAGGGGGCTCACCTACGAGCAGTACTTC. It codes for CASSPDRGLTYEQYF.

The chain couples TRBV2 to TRBJ1-5; 7 nucleotides agree with TRBD1. There are 16 residues in the CDR3. Trimming took 2 bases from V and 11 from J; bases not matched to a gene: 15. Germline V CDR1 and CDR2: SNHLY, FYNNEI. CDR3 loop: CASSEFRTGRIRAQHF. The CDR3 DNA reads TGTGCCAGCAGTGAATTTAGGACAGGTAGAATCCGGGCCCAGCATTTT.

V is TRBV6-5 and J is TRBJ2-3; unclear D gene. The CDR3 sequence is 11 residues long. Germline CDR1 is MNHEY and CDR2 is SVGAGI. The V end lost 5 bases, the J end lost 5 bases, and 5 bases lay between the germline ends. CDR3 DNA: TGTGCCAGCAGTGCGAGAGATACGCAGTATTTT. Encoded protein: CASSARDTQYF.

This chain links TRBV18 with TRBJ2-7; weak D call: TRBD2 (5 bases). The CDR3 is made up of 17 amino acids. Germline V CDR1 and CDR2: KGHSH, LQKENI. Trimming stripped 0 bases from V and 3 bases from J, with 18 bases between. CDR3 nucleotide sequence: TGTGCCAGCTCACCACCATCCGTCGGGGAGAATAGCTACGAGCAGTACTTC. This sequence encodes CASSPPSVGENSYEQYF.

The chain carries TRBV5-6 and TRBJ2-5; maybe TRBD2 (5 bases). V was shortened by 0 bases and J by 4 bases, with 7 bases between the two germline ends. Germline V lookup: CDR1 SGHDT, CDR2 YYEEEE. This CDR3 is 13 amino acids long. The DNA of the CDR3 is TGTGCCAGCAGCTTGGAACTAGTAGAGACCCAGTACTTC. Translating gives CASSLELVETQYF.

This chain uses TRBV10-3 with TRBJ2-7, with TRBD2 as a possible D gene (5 bases). The germline V and J ends were trimmed by 8 bases and 0 bases, with 11 bases remaining between them. CDR3 length equals 13 residues. Germline CDR1 ENHRY, CDR2 SYGVKD. This chain's CDR3 is CAIGRGNSYEQYF. The DNA of the CDR3 is TGTGCCATCGGCCGAGGGAACTCCTACGAGCAGTACTTC.

Details on this clone: The same CDR3 is also encoded by other DNA sequences in this sample. This chain links TRBV19 with TRBJ1-5; no reliable D call. V lost 5 bases to trimming and J lost 4 bases, with 6 bases between them. This CDR3 is 12 amino acids long. CDR1 and CDR2 from the germline V gene are LNHDA and SQIVND (reference sequence). This CDR3 is CASSQGNQPQHF. CDR3 bases: TGTGCCAGTAGTCAAGGAAATCAGCCCCAGCATTTT. The entire variable domain, with the rest obtained from reference TRBV19 and TRBJ1-5, is as follows: DGGITQSPKYLFRKEGQNVTLSCEQNLNHDAMYWYRQDPGQGLRLIYYSQIVNDFQKGDIAEGYSVSREKKESFPLTVTSAQKNPTAFYLCASSQGNQPQHFGDGTRLSIL.

As concerns this clone: Other DNA sequences in this specimen translate into the identical CDR3. J is TRBJ2-2 and V is TRBV7-2; a possible D gene is TRBD2 (5 bases). The CDR3 extends over 14 amino acids. Looked up from germline, CDR1 is SGHTA and CDR2 is FQGNSA. V lost 4 bases and J lost 5, with 11 bases in between. Here the CDR3 reads CASSWTSGTGELFF. The CDR3 DNA is TGTGCCAGCAGCTGGACGTCGGGGACCGGGGAGCTGTTTTTT.

The chain joins TRBV6-4 to TRBJ1-2, with D perhaps matching TRBD1 (6 bases). Between the trimmed V and J ends, which lost 3 bases and 6 bases, there was a span of 17 bases. The length of the CDR3 is 15 residues. The germline CDR1 and CDR2 sequences are MRHNA and SNTAGT. This chain's CDR3 is CASSEVQGSVNGYTF. In DNA form, the CDR3 reads TGTGCCAGCAGTGAAGTACAGGGTTCCGTCAATGGCTACACCTTC.

The chain links TRBV4-1 to TRBJ1-2; D possibly corresponds to TRBD1 (6 bases). The germline V and J ends were trimmed by 2 bases and 4 bases, with 14 bases remaining between them. The length of the CDR3 is 15 residues. CDR1 and CDR2 (germline): MGHRA, YSYEKL. For the CDR3, the DNA is TGCGCCAGCAGCCAATTCGGGGACACGACCTATGGCTACACCTTC. It codes for CASSQFGDTTYGYTF.

The rearrangement joins TRBV6-6 to TRBJ1-2; D call uncertain. The germline V gene encodes CDR1 MNHNY and CDR2 SVGAGI (reference sequence). Trimming took 2 bases from V and 3 from J, leaving 4 bases between them. This CDR3 is built from 12 residues. The CDR3, as DNA: TGTGCCAGCAGTTACCAGGACTATGGCTACACCTTC. This codes for CASSYQDYGYTF.